This T cell receptor beta chain was documented in a study of blood T cell repertoires in COVID-19 (dated by TCRdb to about 2020). About the study as a whole: Samples from collaborators originated in the United States, Italy and Spain and spanned both the acute and convalescent phases of COVID-19. Subjects who had been exposed to COVID-19, were actively infected with it, or had recovered from it provided the deeply sampled blood TCRbeta repertoires that made up the dataset. The material from the prospective study consisted of cDNA or gDNA derived from T cells, B-cell-depleted T cells, or PBMCs. Samples came from the ongoing ImmuneRACE study (first 160 participants) plus 1,254 subjects from 6 global collaborators. Where available, HLA class I and class II types were obtained from metadata supplied by the sample provider rather than from assay-based typing. Sample metadata almost always included a de-identified subject ID, COVID-19 status, age in years and sex. A freely available public database, intended as a resource for researchers studying the immune response to SARS-CoV-2, is where the repertoires were released. The paper as a whole reports these results and caveats: The amount of clinical and demographic metadata varied by source and participant and was provided uncurated.

The immunoSEQ Assay, a bias-controlled multiplex PCR, was used to amplify TCRbeta CDR3 regions from genomic DNA. Per the authors' processing: Within the assay, amplification of reference gene primers was used to estimate how many nucleated cells each sample contained. To quantify the absolute abundance of each unique TCRbeta CDR3 rearrangement, sequence reads were collapsed and filtered. Productive Simpson clonality was computed per sample as the square root of Simpson's diversity index over productive rearrangements. This is the immuneACCESS table as TCRdb keeps it, with only in-frame sequences that have V and J called. A part of the clones is gone; compared with another copy, unresolved V genes explain less than half, and the rest is unexplained. The DNA gave D and trimming, while V, J and clone size come from that table. Counted in this sample were approximately 250,000 clones; around 87% of them appeared once. The ten largest clones take up 3.6% of the sample.

CDR1 and CDR2, per the germline V gene (reference sequence), are SEHNR and FQNEAQ. From the cysteine up to the phenylalanine, the CDR3 has a length of 15 residues. Only CDR3 DNA is held: 45 bases, read in frame from base 1. V sheds 1 base and J sheds 4 bases, leaving 11 bases between their ends. About this clone itself: Its antigen is unknown. Base-call qualities are not available, and no considerably larger clone is one nucleotide away.

Collaborating institutions collected whole blood in K2EDTA tubes following their own protocols. For TCRbeta analysis, collaborators shipped samples in one of three forms: frozen whole blood, isolated PBMCs, or DNA extracted from either of those sample types. This sequence was found in a man aged 18 to 30 with active or convalescent COVID-19. Sequenced material: peripheral blood. The chain was built from TRBV7-9 and TRBJ1-3; perhaps TRBD1 is the D gene, with 6 bases matching. The base sequence is TGTGCCAGCAGCTTAGGAGGGGGTATCGGAAACACCATATATTTT. The encoded protein is CASSLGGGIGNTIYF. With the portions outside the CDR3 filled from the reference TRBV7-9 and TRBJ1-3 genes, the complete variable region becomes DTGVSQNPRHKITKRGQNVTFRCDPISEHNRLYWYRQTLGQGPEFLTYFQNEAQLEKSRLLSDRFSAERPKGSFSTLEIQRTEQGDSAMYLCASSLGGGIGNTIYFGEGSWLTVV.